The clone carrying this TCR beta chain was found many times. Its antigen is as yet unknown. Investigators amplified TCR beta CDR3 regions from RNA transcripts. RT-PCR in the first round used HTBI primers; a second-round multiplex PCR followed. One entry per CDR3 protein, called by TCRdb with MiXCR from the multiplex PCR reads. The sample carries about 180,000 distinct CDR3 sequences, less than 45% recorded once. Germline CDR1 is LGHDT and CDR2 is YNNKEL (reference sequence). V lost 2 bases and J 4 bases, leaving 11 bases between the germline ends. The CDR3 has 14 residues. The sample belongs to a study of Graves' ophthalmopathy and Graves' hyperthyroidism. Study observations and caveats: The model reached around 70% sensitivity and around 74% specificity for predicting ophthalmopathy progression.

The sample comprised peripheral blood. J is TRBJ1-1 and V is TRBV3-1, with a possible D match to TRBD1 (6 bases). The TCR originated in a woman between 35 and 50 years old with Graves' ophthalmopathy. The CDR3 is CASSQSGAVTEAFF. Written as DNA, the CDR3 is TGTGCCAGCAGCCAATCAGGGGCGGTCACTGAAGCTTTCTTT.